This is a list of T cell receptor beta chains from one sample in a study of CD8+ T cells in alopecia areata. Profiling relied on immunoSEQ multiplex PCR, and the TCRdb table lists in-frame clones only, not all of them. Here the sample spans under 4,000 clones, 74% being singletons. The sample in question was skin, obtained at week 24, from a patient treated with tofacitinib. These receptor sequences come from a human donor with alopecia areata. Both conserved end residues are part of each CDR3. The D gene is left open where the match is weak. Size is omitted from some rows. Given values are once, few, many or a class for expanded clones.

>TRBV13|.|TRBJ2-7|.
TGTGCCAGCAGGCGATCCGGGACAACCTACGAGCAGTACTTC
CASRRSGTTYEQYF
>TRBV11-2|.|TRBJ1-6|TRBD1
TGTGCCAGCAGCGCACAGGGGTATAGTTCACCCCTCCACTTT
CASSAQGYSSPLHF
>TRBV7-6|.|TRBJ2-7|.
TGTGCCAGCAGCTTAACAGATACCTACGAGCAGTACTTC
CASSLTDTYEQYF
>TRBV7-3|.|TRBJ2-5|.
TGTGCCAGCAGCTTATATCAAGAGACCCAGTACTTC
CASSLYQETQYF
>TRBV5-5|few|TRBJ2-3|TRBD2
TGTGCCAGCAGCCGCGAACTAGCGGGGGGGCGAGATACGCAGTATTTT
CASSRELAGGRDTQYF
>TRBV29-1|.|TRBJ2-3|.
TGCAGCGTTTCTAAGGCAGATACGCAGTATTTT
CSVSKADTQYF
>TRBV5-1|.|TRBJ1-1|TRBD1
TGCGCCAGCAGCTTGAACAGGGGAGGAAACACTGAAGCTTTCTTT
CASSLNRGGNTEAFF
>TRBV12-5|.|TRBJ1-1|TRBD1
TGTGCTAGTGGTTTGGGGATCAGGGGGCAAAGTGAAGCTTTCTTT
CASGLGIRGQSEAFF
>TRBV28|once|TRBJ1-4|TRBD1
TGTGCCAGCAGCCAAACGGGACAGAATGAAAAACTGTTTTTT
CASSQTGQNEKLFF
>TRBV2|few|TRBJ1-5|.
TGTGCCAGCAGTCGAATTCTTAGCAATCAGCCCCAGCATTTT
CASSRILSNQPQHF
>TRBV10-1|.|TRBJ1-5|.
TGCGCCAGCCGGGCTCCGTATCAGCCCCAGCATTTT
CASRAPYQPQHF
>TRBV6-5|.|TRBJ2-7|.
TGTGCCAGCAGTCTAGCACAGGGTTACGAGCAGTACTTC
CASSLAQGYEQYF
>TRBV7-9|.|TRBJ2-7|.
TGTGCCATCCCTCCCGGGGGAAACCACGAGCAGTACTTC
CAIPPGGNHEQYF
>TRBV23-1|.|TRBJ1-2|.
TGCGCCAGCACCCGACAGACCCGCGACTATGGCTACACCTTC
CASTRQTRDYGYTF
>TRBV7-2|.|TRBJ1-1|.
TGTGCCAGCAGCCGCGAGACGATAATGAACACTGAAGCTTTCTTT
CASSRETIMNTEAFF
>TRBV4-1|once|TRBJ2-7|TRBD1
TGCGCCAGCAGCCCTGTTGGGACAGGGGATTACGAGCAGTACTTC
CASSPVGTGDYEQYF
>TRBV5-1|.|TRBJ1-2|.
TGCGCCAGCAGCTTGGGGGACAAGTATGGCTACACCTTC
CASSLGDKYGYTF
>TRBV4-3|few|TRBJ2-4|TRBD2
TGCGCCAGCAGCCAAGATAGGGGAGGGGTTTCGGCCAAAAACATTCAGTACTTC
CASSQDRGGVSAKNIQYF
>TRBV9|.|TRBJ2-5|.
TGTGCCAGCAGCGTAGCCGGGACACACCAAGAGACCCAGTACTTC
CASSVAGTHQETQYF
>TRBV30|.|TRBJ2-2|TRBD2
TGTGCCTGTCTAGCGGGGGGGCCGTCAACCGGGGAGCTGTTTTTT
CACLAGGPSTGELFF
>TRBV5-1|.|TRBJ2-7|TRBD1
TGCGCCAGCAGCCCCATGAGCAGGGGGACCTACGAGCAGTACTTC
CASSPMSRGTYEQYF
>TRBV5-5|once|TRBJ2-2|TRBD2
TGTGCCAGCAGCTATCAAGCGGGGCCGAACACCGGGGAGCTGTTTTTT
CASSYQAGPNTGELFF
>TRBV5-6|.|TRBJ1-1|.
TGTGCCAGCAGCCCCGCATGGCAAAACACTGAAGCTTTCTTT
CASSPAWQNTEAFF
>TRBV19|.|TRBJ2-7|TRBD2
TGTGCCAGTAGTCGCGGGGGGCGAACCTACGAGCAGTACTTC
CASSRGGRTYEQYF
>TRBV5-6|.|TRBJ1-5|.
TGTGCCAGCAGCGGTGGGGATCGGCGAGAACTACATCAGCCCCAGCATTTT
CASSGGDRRELHQPQHF
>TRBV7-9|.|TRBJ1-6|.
TGTGCCAGCAGCTTAGGAACGGGTTTAACCTCCTATAATTCACCCCTCCACTTT
CASSLGTGLTSYNSPLHF
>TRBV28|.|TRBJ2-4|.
TGTGCCAGCAGTTTACGACAGGGACTAGCCAAAAACATTCAGTACTTC
CASSLRQGLAKNIQYF
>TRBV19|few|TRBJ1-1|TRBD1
TGTGCCAGTAACCCCGGGACAGGGGTTCCCATCAACACTGAAGCTTTCTTT
CASNPGTGVPINTEAFF
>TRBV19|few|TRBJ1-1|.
TGTGCCAGTAGCCCAAGCTGGAACACTGAAGCTTTCTTT
CASSPSWNTEAFF
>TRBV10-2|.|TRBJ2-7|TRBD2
TGCGCCAGCAGTCTCGCTAGCGGGGGCTCCGAGCAGTACTTC
CASSLASGGSEQYF
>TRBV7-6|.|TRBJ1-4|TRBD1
TGTGCCAGCACGCAGGGGGCGCGAGGGGACGAAAAACTGTTTTTT
CASTQGARGDEKLFF
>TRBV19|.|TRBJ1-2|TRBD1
TGTGCCAGTAGGACCCCGGGACAGAGATCTTATGGCTACACCTTC
CASRTPGQRSYGYTF
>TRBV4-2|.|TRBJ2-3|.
TGTGCCAGCAGCCAAGCCTTATTAGGCGGGGCTACAGATACGCAGTATTTT
CASSQALLGGATDTQYF
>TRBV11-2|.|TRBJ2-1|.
TGTGCCAGCAGCTTAGGCTACAATGAGCAGTTCTTC
CASSLGYNEQFF
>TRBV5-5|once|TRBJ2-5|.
TGTGCCAGCAGCTTGGCCTTTGGGTTATGGGGCGGGGAGACCCAGTACTTC
CASSLAFGLWGGETQYF
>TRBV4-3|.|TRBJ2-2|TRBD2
TGCGCCAGCAGCCAAGATCCGGGGGGTGGATGGGTTGACACCGGGGAGCTGTTTTTT
CASSQDPGGGWVDTGELFF
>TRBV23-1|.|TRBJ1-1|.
TGCGCCAGCAGTTCTCCTCGGGGGGCGTCAACCTTGAACACTGAAGCTTTCTTT
CASSSPRGASTLNTEAFF
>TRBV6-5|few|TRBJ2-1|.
TGTGCCAGCAAAAGACGGGATAGCCTGTTCTTC
CASKRRDSLFF
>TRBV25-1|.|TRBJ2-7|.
TGTGCCAGCAGTGAATTTGATAGGGTGTGGGCATACGAGCAGTACTTC
CASSEFDRVWAYEQYF
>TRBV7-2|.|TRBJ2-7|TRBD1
TGTGCCAGCAGCCGGACAGGGAACGGCGAGCAGTACTTC
CASSRTGNGEQYF
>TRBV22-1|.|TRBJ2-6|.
TGTCCTGGGAGCCGTGGGAGCGAACAAAGTCGGGCCAACGTCCTGACTTTC
CPGSRGSEQSRANVLTF
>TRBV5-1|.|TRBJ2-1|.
TGCGCCAGCAGCGGGTCGGGGCAGTCGGGTTTCTTCTTC
CASSGSGQSGFFF
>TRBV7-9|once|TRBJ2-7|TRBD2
TGTGCCAGCAGCTTAGTTAGCGGGGGAGAGCAGTACTTC
CASSLVSGGEQYF
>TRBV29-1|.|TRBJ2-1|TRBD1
TGCAGCGTCGAAAGGATGGACAGGGGGCCCAATGAGCAGTTCTTC
CSVERMDRGPNEQFF
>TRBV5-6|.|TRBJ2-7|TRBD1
TGTGCCAGCAGCCGAAACAGGGGTTCCGAGCAGTACTTC
CASSRNRGSEQYF
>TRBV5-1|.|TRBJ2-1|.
TGCGCCAGCAGCTTGGGAAGAGGGTTTGGGGGGTACTCCTACAATGAGCAGTTCTTC
CASSLGRGFGGYSYNEQFF
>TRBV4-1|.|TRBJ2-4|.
TGCGCCAGCAGCCAAGATGAGGTTTTCGTTCTTCAGTACTTC
CASSQDEVFVLQYF
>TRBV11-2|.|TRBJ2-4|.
TGTGCCAGCAGCTCCGGGTATCCAGACATTCAGTACTTC
CASSSGYPDIQYF
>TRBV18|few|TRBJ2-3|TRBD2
TGTGCCAGCTCACCACTCCAGCGGGGGAACACAGATACGCAGTATTTT
CASSPLQRGNTDTQYF
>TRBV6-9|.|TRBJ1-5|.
TGTGCCATGCACTCGGATCAGCCCCAGCATTTT
CAMHSDQPQHF
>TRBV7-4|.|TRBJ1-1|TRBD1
TGTGCCAGCAGCTTAACGGGGACAGGAAGGACTGAAGCTTTCTTT
CASSLTGTGRTEAFF
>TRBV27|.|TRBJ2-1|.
TGTGCCAGCAGTTTCCCAGGGAGTGAGCAGTTCTTC
CASSFPGSEQFF
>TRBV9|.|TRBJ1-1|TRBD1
TGTGCCAGCAGCGATCACCCTCCACAGACAGGGGCCGACGCAGGTAGCACTGAAGCTTTCTTT
CASSDHPPQTGADAGSTEAFF
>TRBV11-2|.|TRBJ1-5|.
TGTGCCAGCAGCTTATCGCCTTCGCAGCCCCAGCATTTT
CASSLSPSQPQHF
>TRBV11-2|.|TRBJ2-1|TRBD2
TGTGCCAGCAGCCAGAGGGATACTAGCGGGGGGGCCAATGAGCAGTTCTTC
CASSQRDTSGGANEQFF